The 27 T cell receptor beta chains reported below all come from one sample, sequenced in a study of OX40 agonist ivuxolimab in advanced cancers. The repertoire was sequenced with immunoSEQ multiplex PCR; TCRdb's copy has only in-frame clones and lacks some. The table records tens of thousands of clones, more than 65% of them present only once. The specimen was CD4+ or CD8+ T cells sorted from blood, collected in a trial of the OX40 agonist ivuxolimab. The source of these receptors is an adult with an advanced solid tumor such as melanoma, head and neck, liver or kidney cancer.

This chain uses TRBV9 with TRBJ1-3; D remains ambiguous. The CDR3 spans 15 residues. Trimming left V 4 bases short and J 0 bases short, with 11 bases between. CDR1 is SGDLS, CDR2 YYNGEE, per germline. The CDR3 here is CASSLWEFSGNTIYF. The CDR3, as DNA: TGTGCCAGCAGCCTGTGGGAGTTCTCTGGAAACACCATATATTTT.

The chain joins TRBV7-9 to TRBJ1-4; D possibly corresponds to TRBD1 (5 bases). Germline-derived CDR1 and CDR2 are SEHNR and FQNEAQ (reference sequence). Trimming took off 1 base at V and 8 bases at J, with 8 bases between the two ends. The CDR3 length is 13 residues. The CDR3 bases are TGTGCCAGCAGCTTAGGTTGGGGGGAAAAACTGTTTTTT. Amino acids: CASSLGWGEKLFF.

This chain connects TRBV4-1 to TRBJ2-7; 9 nucleotides align to TRBD2. This CDR3 contains 16 residues. Germline values: CDR1 MGHRA, CDR2 YSYEKL. The trim removed 1 base at V and 4 bases at J, leaving 8 bases unmatched. For the CDR3, the DNA is TGCGCCAGCAGCCAAGTTCTGCGGGGGGGCTGGTACGAGCAGTACTTC. Residues: CASSQVLRGGWYEQYF.

The chain recombines TRBV25-1 with TRBJ1-1; D gene ambiguous. The germline V gene has CDR1 MGHDK and CDR2 SYGVNS. CDR3 length equals 12 residues. The V end was cut by 4 bases, the J end by 9 bases, with 12 bases between. CDR3: CASSGERLQAFF. The DNA for the CDR3 is TGTGCCAGCAGTGGAGAGAGGCTCCAAGCTTTCTTT.

This sequence joins TRBV19 and TRBJ2-2, with D tentatively TRBD2 (6 bases). The germline V gene has CDR1 LNHDA and CDR2 SQIVND (reference sequence). CDR3 length: 17 residues. Trimming took 7 bases from V and 1 from J, leaving 19 bases between them. This CDR3 is CASTRWGEQVNTGELFF. The CDR3 bases are TGTGCCAGTACCCGATGGGGGGAACAGGTGAACACCGGGGAGCTGTTTTTT.

The rearrangement joins TRBV18 to TRBJ1-6; 7 nucleotides match TRBD1. The ends lost 3 bases at V and 3 bases at J; junction bases unmatched: 2. The germline V gene has CDR1 KGHSH and CDR2 LQKENI. The CDR3 spans 15 residues. CDR3 sequence (DNA): TGTGCCAGCTCACCGGGGACAGTCTATAATTCACCCCTCCACTTT. It encodes CASSPGTVYNSPLHF.

The chain carries TRBV2 and TRBJ1-4, with TRBD1 identical over 7 bases. The V gene end was trimmed by 7 bases and the J gene end by 6 bases; junction bases not matched to a gene: 11. Per the germline V gene, CDR1 is SNHLY and CDR2 is FYNNEI. This CDR3 has 15 amino acids. CDR3 amino acids: CASNIRDSPYEKLFF. The CDR3 DNA is TGTGCCAGCAACATTCGGGACAGCCCCTATGAAAAACTGTTTTTT.

This chain joins TRBV4-2 and TRBJ2-5, with TRBD1 identical over 7 bases. Trimming removed 6 bases from V and 3 bases from J; junction bases left unmatched: 13. The length of the CDR3 is 16 residues. Germline loops: CDR1 LGHNA, CDR2 YNFKEQ. CDR3 loop: CASSKTGTVNEETQYF. CDR3 bases: TGTGCCAGCAGTAAAACCGGGACAGTAAACGAAGAGACCCAGTACTTC.

The V call is TRBV11-3, the J call TRBJ1-1; D possibly corresponds to TRBD1 (6 bases). Trimming removed 5 bases at V and 4 bases at J, with 14 bases between. CDR1 and CDR2 (germline): SGHNT, YENEEA. The CDR3 has 14 residues. The CDR3 DNA sequence: TGTGCCAGCAGCCCTACCAGGGGTAGCACTGAAGCTTTCTTT. Translation gives CASSPTRGSTEAFF.

The rearrangement uses TRBV6-6 and TRBJ1-2, with a weak D call TRBD1 (5 bases). Germline V lookup: CDR1 MNHNY, CDR2 SVGAGI (reference sequence). Trimming took 2 bases from V and 8 from J, leaving 9 bases between them. The CDR3 runs 12 residues. The CDR3 DNA reads TGTGCCAGCAGTTACGCAGGGCGAGGCTACACCTTC. This sequence encodes CASSYAGRGYTF.

V is TRBV11-1 and J is TRBJ2-1, with TRBD2 matching 10 bases. With V trimmed by 5 bases and J by 7 bases, 8 bases remained unmatched. Germline V CDR1 and CDR2: SGHAT, FQDESV (reference sequence). The CDR3 is 15 residues long. CDR3 nucleotides: TGTGCCAGCAGCCCCGAAGCGGGGGGGCGGAATGAGCAGTTCTTC. Its protein is CASSPEAGGRNEQFF.

The V gene is TRBV4-3, the J gene TRBJ1-1, with 7 bases identical to TRBD1. This CDR3 is built from 17 residues. Germline CDR1 LGHNA, CDR2 YSLEER. The ends lost 0 bases at V and 1 base at J; junction bases unmatched: 8. The CDR3 loop is CASSQDLGRGTNTEAFF. For the CDR3, the DNA is TGCGCCAGCAGCCAAGATTTGGGCAGGGGGACGAACACTGAAGCTTTCTTT.

V and J are TRBV5-1 and TRBJ1-3; D not certain. Between the trimmed V and J ends, which lost 5 bases and 0 bases, there was a span of 12 bases. Germline CDR1 reads SGHRS; CDR2 reads YFSETQ. The CDR3 has 15 residues. The DNA of the CDR3 is TGCGCCAGCAGTTCCGGGGAGTTCTCTGGAAACACCATATATTTT. Translated, it gives CASSSGEFSGNTIYF. Full variable domain (missing parts from reference TRBV5-1 and TRBJ1-3): KAGVTQTPRYLIKTRGQQVTLSCSPISGHRSVSWYQQTPGQGLQFLFEYFSETQRNKGNFPGRFSGRQFSNSRSEMNVSTLELGDSALYLCASSSGEFSGNTIYFGEGSWLTVV.

V usage is TRBV5-1 and J usage is TRBJ2-3, with TRBD2 matching 8 bases. The CDR3 is 14 residues long. Trimming cost V 4 bases and J 9 bases; bases outside gene matches: 10. Looked up from germline, CDR1 is SGHRS and CDR2 is YFSETQ. Written as DNA, the CDR3 is TGCGCCAGCAGCCCCGGGGGGGCCCCGGGCACGCAGTATTTT. Its translation is CASSPGGAPGTQYF.

The rearrangement uses TRBV18 and TRBJ1-6, with 8 positions matching TRBD1. Germline assignment: CDR1 KGHSH and CDR2 LQKENI. The CDR3 consists of 17 residues. With V trimmed by 3 bases and J by 7 bases, 11 bases remained unmatched. CDR3 residues: CASSPNDRGISNSPLHF. The CDR3 bases are TGTGCCAGCTCACCTAATGACAGGGGAATATCGAATTCACCCCTCCACTTT.

This chain joins TRBV5-8 and TRBJ2-5; 11 nucleotides match TRBD1. After removal of 4 bases from V and 3 bases from J, the junction contained 8 bases not matched to a gene. CDR3 length equals 16 residues. Germline V gene sequence: CDR1 SGHTS, CDR2 YDEGEE. CDR3 sequence reads: CASSTGQGAAKETQYF. CDR3 nucleotides: TGTGCCAGCAGCACAGGACAGGGGGCAGCGAAAGAGACCCAGTACTTC. The whole variable domain, remainder taken from reference TRBV5-8 and TRBJ2-5, is EAGVTQSPTHLIKTRGQQATLRCSPISGHTSVYWYQQALGLGLQFLLWYDEGEERNRGNFPPRFSGRQFPNYSSELNVNALELEDSALYLCASSTGQGAAKETQYFGPGTRLLVL.

The gene calls are TRBV7-2 and TRBJ2-2; unclear D gene. CDR3 length equals 15 residues. Germline loops: CDR1 SGHTA, CDR2 FQGNSA. Trimming pared 1 base from V and 2 bases from J, leaving 8 bases between. The CDR3 DNA sequence: TGTGCCAGCAGCTTAGATGCTCCTAACACCGGGGAGCTGTTTTTT. This gives the protein CASSLDAPNTGELFF. Full variable domain (outside the CDR3, taken from reference TRBV7-2 and TRBJ2-2): GAGVSQSPSNKVTEKGKDVELRCDPISGHTALYWYRQSLGQGLEFLIYFQGNSAPDKSGLPSDRFSAERTGGSVSTLTIQRTQQEDSAVYLCASSLDAPNTGELFFGEGSRLTVL.

This chain uses TRBV19 with TRBJ1-4; no definite D call. The germline CDR1 and CDR2 sequences are LNHDA and SQIVND (reference sequence). The CDR3 spans 14 residues. Trimming took off 3 bases at V and 4 bases at J, with 9 bases between the two ends. The CDR3 reads CASSIGLLNEKLFF. In DNA form, the CDR3 reads TGTGCCAGTAGTATTGGTCTCCTTAATGAAAAACTGTTTTTT. Supplemented by reference TRBV19 and TRBJ1-4, the full variable domain reads DGGITQSPKYLFRKEGQNVTLSCEQNLNHDAMYWYRQDPGQGLRLIYYSQIVNDFQKGDIAEGYSVSREKKESFPLTVTSAQKNPTAFYLCASSIGLLNEKLFFGSGTQLSVL.

CDR3 DNA sequence: TGTGCCAGCAGGTGGGGGACAGGGGGCAATGAGCAGTTCTTC. As protein: CASRWGTGGNEQFF. This chain uses TRBV7-2 with TRBJ2-1, with 11 bases aligning to TRBD1. This CDR3 is 14 amino acids long. CDR1 and CDR2 (germline): SGHTA, FQGNSA. Losses at the gene ends were 6 bases for V and 6 bases for J; bases not matched to a gene: 4. Together with reference TRBV7-2 and TRBJ2-1, the CDR3 gives the full variable domain: GAGVSQSPSNKVTEKGKDVELRCDPISGHTALYWYRQSLGQGLEFLIYFQGNSAPDKSGLPSDRFSAERTGGSVSTLTIQRTQQEDSAVYLCASRWGTGGNEQFFGPGTRLTVL.

This clone was seen a handful of times. The chain joins TRBV2 to TRBJ1-5, with no clear D. V was clipped by 6 bases and J by 3 bases, with 3 bases between them. CDR1 and CDR2 from the germline V gene are SNHLY and FYNNEI. This CDR3 has 11 residues. The CDR3 nucleotides read TGTGCCAGCAGACTCAATCAGCCCCAGCATTTT. Translation gives CASRLNQPQHF. The full variable domain, its missing parts supplied by reference TRBV2 and TRBJ1-5, is EPEVTQTPSHQVTQMGQEVILRCVPISNHLYFYWYRQILGQKVEFLVSFYNNEISEKSEIFDDQFSVERPDGSNFTLKIRSTKLEDSAMYFCASRLNQPQHFGDGTRLSIL.

The CDR3 DNA is TGTGCCAGCAGCGGAGGTCCGGGGACAGTTAGCTCCTACGAGCAGTACTTC. Its protein product is CASSGGPGTVSSYEQYF. The rearrangement uses TRBV9 and TRBJ2-7; 7 positions agree with TRBD1. This CDR3 has 17 amino acids. Trimming cost V 3 bases and J 0 bases; bases outside gene matches: 12. Germline loops: CDR1 SGDLS, CDR2 YYNGEE.

This clone was recorded only once. The chain is built from TRBV2 and TRBJ2-7; D gene uncertain. With 5 bases removed from V and 2 bases from J, the gap between germline ends came to 13 bases. From germline, CDR1 is SNHLY and CDR2 FYNNEI. The length of the CDR3 is 14 residues. CDR3 in DNA: TGTGCCAGCAGTAGGCGAACCGGCCCCTACGAGCAGTACTTC. It is translated as CASSRRTGPYEQYF.

CDR3 in DNA: TGTGCCAGCAGCACATGGGACGCCTACGAGCAGTACTTC. Its translation: CASSTWDAYEQYF. This chain connects TRBV21-1 to TRBJ2-7. TRBV21-1 is labeled a pseudogene. This CDR3 spans 13 amino acids.

This CDR3 reads CASSQLAGGRETQYF. CDR3 DNA: TGTGCCAGCAGCCAACTAGCGGGGGGGCGGGAGACCCAGTACTTC. The chain carries TRBV4-2 and TRBJ2-5, with 12 bases that match TRBD2. Germline assignment: CDR1 LGHNA and CDR2 YNFKEQ. This CDR3 has 15 residues. Losses at the gene ends were 2 bases for V and 5 bases for J; bases not matched to a gene: 3.

In this sample, this clone is medium-sized. The rearrangement joins TRBV7-9 to TRBJ1-2, with 8 bases that match TRBD1. CDR1 is SEHNR and CDR2 is FQNEAQ in the germline V gene (reference sequence). This CDR3 region has 13 residues. CDR3 sequence reads: CALHSQGTGGYTF. CDR3 coding DNA: TGTGCACTGCACAGCCAGGGGACAGGTGGCTACACCTTC.

The gene calls are TRBV7-9 and TRBJ2-3, with TRBD2 matching over 10 bases. J gave up 6 bases and V 5 bases, and 11 bases lay outside the gene matches. Germline-derived CDR1 and CDR2 are SEHNR and FQNEAQ (reference sequence). This CDR3 comprises 16 residues. CDR3 in DNA: TGTGCCAGCAGCCTTACCGGGACTAGCGTGGGTGATACGCAGTATTTT. It codes for CASSLTGTSVGDTQYF.

The count of this clone is one. The rearrangement links TRBV7-3 to TRBJ2-3, with 9 bases lining up with TRBD2. With V trimmed by 5 bases and J by 6 bases, 6 bases remained unmatched. The CDR3 spans 14 residues. CDR1 is SGHTA and CDR2 is FQGTGA in the germline V gene. The CDR3 sequence is CASSPGLAGDTQYF. The CDR3 nucleotides read TGTGCCAGCAGCCCGGGACTAGCAGGGGATACGCAGTATTTT.